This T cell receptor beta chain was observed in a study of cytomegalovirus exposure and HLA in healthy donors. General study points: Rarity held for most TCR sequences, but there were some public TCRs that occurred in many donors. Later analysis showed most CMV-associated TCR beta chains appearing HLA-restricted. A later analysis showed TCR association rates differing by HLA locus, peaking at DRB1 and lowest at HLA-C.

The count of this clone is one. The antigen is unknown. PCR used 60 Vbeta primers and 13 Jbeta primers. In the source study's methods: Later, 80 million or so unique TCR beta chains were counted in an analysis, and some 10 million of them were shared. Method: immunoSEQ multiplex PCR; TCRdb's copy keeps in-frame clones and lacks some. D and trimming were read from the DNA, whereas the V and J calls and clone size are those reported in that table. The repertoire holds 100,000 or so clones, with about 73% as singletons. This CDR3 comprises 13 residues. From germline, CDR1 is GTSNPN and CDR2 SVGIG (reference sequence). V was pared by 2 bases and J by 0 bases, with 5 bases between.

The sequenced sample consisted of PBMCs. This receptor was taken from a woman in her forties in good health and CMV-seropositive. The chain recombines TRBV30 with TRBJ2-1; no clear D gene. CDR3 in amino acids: CAWSPNSYNEQFF. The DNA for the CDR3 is TGTGCCTGGAGTCCTAACTCCTACAATGAGCAGTTCTTC. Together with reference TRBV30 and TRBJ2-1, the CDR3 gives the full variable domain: SQTIHQWPATLVQPVGSPLSLECTVEGTSNPNLYWYRQAAGRGLQLLFYSVGIGQISSEVPQNLSASRPQDRQFILSSKKLLLSDSGFYLCAWSPNSYNEQFFGPGTRLTVL.